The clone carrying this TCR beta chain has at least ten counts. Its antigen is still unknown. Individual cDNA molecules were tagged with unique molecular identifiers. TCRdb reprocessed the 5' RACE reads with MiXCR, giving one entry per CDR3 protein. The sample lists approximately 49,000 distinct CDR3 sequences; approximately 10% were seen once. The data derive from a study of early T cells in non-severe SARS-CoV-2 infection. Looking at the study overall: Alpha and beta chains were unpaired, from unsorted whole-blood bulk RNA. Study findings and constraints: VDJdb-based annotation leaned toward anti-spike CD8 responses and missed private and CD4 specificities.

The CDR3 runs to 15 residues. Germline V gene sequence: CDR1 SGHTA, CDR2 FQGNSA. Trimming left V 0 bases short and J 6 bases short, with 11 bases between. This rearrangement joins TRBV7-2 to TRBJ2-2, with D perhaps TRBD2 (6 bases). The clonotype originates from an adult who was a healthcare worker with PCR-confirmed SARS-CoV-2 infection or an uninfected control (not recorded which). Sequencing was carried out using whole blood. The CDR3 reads CASSLARGFAGELFF. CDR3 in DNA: TGTGCCAGCAGCTTAGCGCGGGGCTTTGCCGGGGAGCTGTTTTTT.